The TCR beta chain described here comes from a study of patients and donors after allogeneic stem cell transplantation (TCRdb year 2020). The method was RT-PCR. Sequencing was performed on a NextSeq 550. TCRdb reanalyzed the raw reads on its own, using fastp at Q25 for trimming and MiXCR for clone calling, and kept in-frame beta chains. Entries are consolidated by CDR3 protein sequence, retaining the most common genes and DNA. For this sample the table gives about 110,000 distinct CDR3 sequences, of which approximately 40% were detected only once. The ten largest clones take up roughly 30% of the sample. From its cysteine to its phenylalanine, the CDR3 spans 17 amino acids. CDR3 DNA is the only sequence kept; it has 51 bases, read in frame from the first base. V was cut back by 1 base and J by 4 bases, leaving a gap of 20 bases between them. CDR1 and CDR2 are drawn from the germline V gene: SGHRS, YFSETQ.

This clonotype appeared a few times. What this receptor recognizes is not known. Within one base of it there is no much larger clone, and no base qualities were kept. The source material was blood, either unsorted or a sorted T cell fraction (not recorded which). The chain joins TRBV5-1 to TRBJ1-1; no D gene can be assigned with confidence. The origin of this receptor is a human donor who was either an allogeneic HSCT recipient or a stem cell or donor lymphocyte infusion donor (not recorded which). It is not recorded whose cells these are; they may come from a transplant donor. The CDR3 region has the sequence CASSLPQLGGEGTEAFF. DNA sequence: TGCGCCAGCAGCTTGCCCCAGTTAGGCGGCGAGGGCACTGAAGCTTTCTTT. The full variable domain, with segments outside the CDR3 supplied by the reference TRBV5-1 and TRBJ1-1 proteins, appears as KAGVTQTPRYLIKTRGQQVTLSCSPISGHRSVSWYQQTPGQGLQFLFEYFSETQRNKGNFPGRFSGRQFSNSRSEMNVSTLELGDSALYLCASSLPQLGGEGTEAFFGQGTRLTVV.